The rows below give T cell receptor beta chains drawn from one sample of a study of STAT5B mutations in CD4+ large granular lymphocyte leukemia. This table comes from immunoSEQ multiplex PCR, and its TCRdb copy is limited to in-frame clones, with some not included. The sample contains about 30,000 clones, more than 75% of which appear only once. The sequenced material came from CD4+ T cells from blood buffy coats. The receptors stem from a human donor in good health. The CDR3 runs from the conserved cysteine through the conserved F or W. The D gene is left open where the match is weak. Clone size is given for some rows only: seen once, a few or many times, or a class if the clone is expanded.

v_call	clone_size	d_call	j_call	cdr3_aa	cdr3_nt
TRBV27	.	TRBD2	TRBJ2-7	CASSLAGLAGGEQYF	TGTGCCAGCAGTTTAGCCGGACTAGCGGGAGGTGAGCAGTACTTC
TRBV7-2	.	.	TRBJ2-2	CASSISRAPNTGELFF	TGTGCCAGCAGCATTTCCCGGGCCCCGAACACCGGGGAGCTGTTTTTT
TRBV30	.	.	TRBJ2-3	CAWSVRSDTQYF	TGTGCCTGGAGTGTACGGTCAGATACGCAGTATTTT
TRBV27	few	.	TRBJ1-5	CASKRYGSNQPQHF	TGTGCCAGCAAGAGGTATGGGAGCAATCAGCCCCAGCATTTT
TRBV19	.	.	TRBJ2-3	CASSIRGGPDTQYF	TGTGCCAGTAGTATCAGAGGGGGTCCAGATACGCAGTATTTT
TRBV7-6	.	TRBD1	TRBJ2-5	CASSLEGQGDSYQETQYF	TGTGCCAGCAGCTTAGAGGGACAGGGGGATTCATACCAAGAGACCCAGTACTTC
TRBV19	.	TRBD2	TRBJ2-1	CASSIPSGLAGYNEQFF	TGTGCCAGTAGTATACCCTCTGGACTAGCGGGGTACAATGAGCAGTTCTTC
TRBV12-5	.	.	TRBJ1-5	CASGLVWGGNQPQHF	TGTGCTAGTGGTTTGGTATGGGGGGGCAATCAGCCCCAGCATTTT
TRBV27	once	TRBD1	TRBJ1-6	CASSLSPSDRGDSPLHF	TGTGCCAGCAGTTTATCTCCCTCAGACAGGGGCGATTCACCCCTCCACTTT
TRBV29-1	.	.	TRBJ1-1	CSVLMNTEAFF	TGCAGCGTTTTAATGAACACTGAAGCTTTCTTT
TRBV19	once	TRBD2	TRBJ2-7	CASSLGLSHYEQYF	TGTGCCAGTAGCCTGGGACTATCCCACTACGAGCAGTACTTC
TRBV18	.	TRBD1	TRBJ2-7	CASSPPGTEPGSYEQYF	TGTGCCAGCTCACCACCCGGGACAGAACCGGGCTCCTACGAGCAGTACTTC
TRBV7-9	.	.	TRBJ1-2	CASSIKKVSYGYTF	TGTGCCAGCAGCATAAAGAAGGTCTCCTATGGCTACACCTTC
TRBV6-1	.	TRBD2	TRBJ2-1	CASRERGENEQFF	TGTGCCAGCAGAGAGCGGGGGGAGAATGAGCAGTTCTTC
TRBV7-2	.	.	TRBJ2-1	CASSLGDTYNEQFF	TGTGCCAGCAGCTTGGGGGACACTTACAATGAGCAGTTCTTC
TRBV11-2	.	.	TRBJ2-7	CASSLVAGEHEQYF	TGTGCCAGCAGCTTAGTAGCAGGGGAGCACGAGCAGTACTTC
TRBV7-3	.	TRBD2	TRBJ2-2	CASSSSGVRTGELFF	TGTGCCAGCAGCTCTAGCGGAGTGAGAACCGGGGAGCTGTTTTTT